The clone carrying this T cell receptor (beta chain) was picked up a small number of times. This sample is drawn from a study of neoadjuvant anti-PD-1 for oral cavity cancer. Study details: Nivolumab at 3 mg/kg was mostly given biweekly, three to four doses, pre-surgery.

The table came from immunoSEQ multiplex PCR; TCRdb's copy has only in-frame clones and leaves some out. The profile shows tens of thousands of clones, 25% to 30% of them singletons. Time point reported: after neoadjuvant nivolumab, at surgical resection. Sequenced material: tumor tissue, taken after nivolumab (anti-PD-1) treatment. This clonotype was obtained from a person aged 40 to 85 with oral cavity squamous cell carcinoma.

The CDR3 DNA is TGTGCCAGCAGCATACAGGGGTTAGGCAATCAGCCCCAGCATTTT. As protein: CASSIQGLGNQPQHF. The rearrangement links TRBV5-4 to TRBJ1-5; TRBD1 matches 7 bases. The CDR3 loop spans 15 amino acids. The V gene end was trimmed by 4 bases and the J gene end by 2 bases; junction bases not matched to a gene: 6. The germline V gene encodes CDR1 SGHNT and CDR2 YYREEE (reference sequence).